The 27 T cell receptor beta chains reported below all come from one sample, sequenced in a study of T cell responses to AZD1222 COVID-19 vaccine. Sequencing used immunoSEQ multiplex PCR; TCRdb keeps in-frame clones, though not all of them. The table shows over 85,000 clones, with 94% occurring only once. Here the sequenced sample was peripheral blood, taken 28 days after the second AZD1222 dose. The receptor source for this set is an adult who received the AZD1222 COVID-19 vaccine.

The rearrangement uses TRBV10-1 and TRBJ1-6, with a possible D match to TRBD1 (6 bases). Germline loops: CDR1 WNHNN, CDR2 SYGVQD (reference sequence). Trimming pared 2 bases from V and 9 bases from J, leaving 14 bases between. CDR3 length equals 15 residues. For the CDR3, the DNA is TGCGCCAGCAGTGAGGAGGGAACAGGGCTTTCACCCCTCCACTTT. This codes for CASSEEGTGLSPLHF.

The genes are TRBV19 and TRBJ1-1, with 8 nucleotides matching TRBD1. Trimming at V came to 5 bases and at J to 4 bases, leaving 6 bases not matched to a gene. Germline V gene sequence: CDR1 LNHDA, CDR2 SQIVND (reference sequence). CDR3 length: 14 amino acids. CDR3: CASSSATGVTEAFF. The CDR3 region has the DNA TGTGCCAGTAGTTCGGCGACAGGGGTCACTGAAGCTTTCTTT.

The chain carries TRBV18 and TRBJ2-5; perhaps TRBD2 as D (6 bases). Germline loops: CDR1 KGHSH, CDR2 LQKENI. V was clipped by 3 bases and J by 3 bases, with 17 bases between them. The CDR3 spans 16 residues. Written as DNA, the CDR3 is TGTGCCAGCTCACCCTGGCGGGGCGAAATGAAAGAGACCCAGTACTTC. This sequence encodes CASSPWRGEMKETQYF. Filled out from reference TRBV18 and TRBJ2-5, the complete variable domain reads NAGVMQNPRHLVRRRGQEARLRCSPMKGHSHVYWYRQLPEEGLKFMVYLQKENIIDESGMPKERFSAEFPKEGPSILRIQQVVRGDSAAYFCASSPWRGEMKETQYFGPGTRLLVL.

V usage is TRBV27 and J usage is TRBJ1-4, with D possibly TRBD1 on 5 matching bases. The germline V gene encodes CDR1 MNHEY and CDR2 SMNVEV (reference sequence). V lost 7 bases and J lost 5, with 11 bases in between. The CDR3 spans 13 residues. CDR3: CASNKGLNEKLFF. Written as DNA, the CDR3 is TGTGCCAGCAACAAGGGACTGAATGAAAAACTGTTTTTT.

The genes are TRBV19 and TRBJ1-5, with D unresolved. V was clipped by 0 bases and J by 6 bases, with 6 bases between them. The CDR3 runs to 13 residues. The germline V gene encodes CDR1 LNHDA and CDR2 SQIVND (reference sequence). CDR3 DNA: TGTGCCAGTAGTATAGAAAGGTTTCAGCCCCAGCATTTT. Encoded protein: CASSIERFQPQHF.

The chain recombines TRBV6-5 with TRBJ2-3, with D perhaps TRBD1 or TRBD2 (5 bases each). CDR1 MNHEY and CDR2 SVGAGI come from the germline V gene. The CDR3 has 13 residues. V dropped 7 bases and J dropped 4 bases, with 12 bases sitting between them. The CDR3 coding sequence is TGTGCCAGCATCCGGGACCCCCCAGATACGCAGTATTTT. Its translation: CASIRDPPDTQYF.

The rearrangement joins TRBV18 to TRBJ2-1; D gene unclear. Germline V gene data show CDR1 as KGHSH and CDR2 as LQKENI. V gave up 3 bases and J gave up 7 bases, with 13 bases separating them. This CDR3 comprises 14 residues. The DNA of the CDR3 is TGTGCCAGCTCACCTCCCAATATAGCAAATGAGCAGTTCTTC. This translates into CASSPPNIANEQFF.

The chain is built from TRBV3-1 (or the pseudogene TRBV3-2) and TRBJ1-3, with 7 bases identical to TRBD1. J was trimmed by 3 bases and V by 0 bases; bases with no gene match: 5. The CDR3 spans 16 residues. CDR1 LGHDT and CDR2 YNNKEL come from the germline V gene (reference sequence). The CDR3, as DNA: TGTGCCAGCAGCCAAGACCAGACAGGGTTTGGAAACACCATATATTTT. Its translation is CASSQDQTGFGNTIYF.

This clone has a single count. This chain connects TRBV10-3 to TRBJ1-5; possibly TRBD1 for D (6 bases). The CDR3 contains 14 residues. Germline values: CDR1 ENHRY, CDR2 SYGVKD. The V end was cut by 5 bases, the J end by 7 bases, with 15 bases between. The CDR3 loop reads CAISQGPGDQPQHF. In nucleotides, the CDR3 is TGTGCCATCAGTCAAGGGCCAGGGGACCAGCCCCAGCATTTT.

CDR3 sequence (DNA): TGTGCCAGCAGCAGGGACAGGGGAATGCCCTACAATGAGCAGTTCTTC. Translated, it gives CASSRDRGMPYNEQFF. The rearrangement joins TRBV11-2 to TRBJ2-1; 10 nucleotides line up with TRBD1. Germline CDR1 is SGHAT and CDR2 is FQNNGV. The CDR3 totals 16 residues. With 5 bases clipped from V and 2 bases from J, the junction kept 6 bases outside the gene matches.

This clone was seen repeatedly, ten times or more. The chain recombines TRBV7-6 with TRBJ2-7, with 10 bases lining up with TRBD2. The CDR3 has 15 amino acids. Germline V lookup: CDR1 SGHVS, CDR2 FNYEAQ. With 5 bases clipped from V and 5 bases from J, the junction kept 9 bases outside the gene matches. The CDR3 region is CASSRNSGGPHEQYF. The CDR3 coding sequence is TGTGCCAGCAGCCGAAATAGCGGGGGGCCCCACGAGCAGTACTTC.

This chain joins TRBV7-9 and TRBJ1-2, with 7 bases matching TRBD1. The CDR3 is 14 residues long. The V gene's germline CDR1 is SEHNR and CDR2 FQNEAQ (reference sequence). Trimming took 1 base from V and 2 from J; bases not matched to a gene: 1. CDR3 sequence (DNA): TGTGCCAGCAGCTTAGGACAGGGCAACTATGGCTACACCTTC. This encodes CASSLGQGNYGYTF.

V gene TRBV5-1 combines with J gene TRBJ2-1; 8 bases line up with TRBD1. Germline V lookup: CDR1 SGHRS, CDR2 YFSETQ. CDR3 length: 13 amino acids. J gave up 6 bases and V 4 bases, and 3 bases lay outside the gene matches. CDR3 region: CASSADRGNEQFF. CDR3 DNA: TGCGCCAGCAGCGCTGACAGGGGCAATGAGCAGTTCTTC.

The chain employs TRBV10-3 and TRBJ1-2; possibly TRBD1 for D (5 bases). The length of the CDR3 is 11 residues. Germline loops: CDR1 ENHRY, CDR2 SYGVKD. The ends were cut back, 10 bases at V and 4 bases at J, with 10 bases in the middle. The CDR3 loop reads CANRDGYGYTF. The CDR3 DNA reads as TGTGCCAACCGGGACGGCTATGGCTACACCTTC.

J is TRBJ2-3 and V is TRBV6-5; 8 bases are a match to TRBD1. CDR1 and CDR2 (germline): MNHEY, SVGAGI. The trim removed 8 bases at V and 3 bases at J, leaving 10 bases unmatched. The CDR3 is 15 amino acids. The CDR3 DNA follows: TGTGCCAGCGAGCGTACAGGGGGGAGGACAGATACGCAGTATTTT. As protein: CASERTGGRTDTQYF.

This chain uses TRBV6-5 with TRBJ1-6, with no clear D. CDR3 length: 14 amino acids. Trimming took 6 bases from V and 0 from J, leaving 6 bases between them. Germline assignment: CDR1 MNHEY and CDR2 SVGAGI. As DNA, the CDR3 is TGTGCCAGCAGCGGGAGCTCCTATAATTCACCCCTCCACTTT. Translation gives CASSGSSYNSPLHF.

CDR3 amino acids: CASSFSGGVRNTEAFF. CDR3 bases: TGTGCCAGCAGCTTTAGCGGGGGGGTCCGGAACACTGAAGCTTTCTTT. V gene TRBV7-8 combines with J gene TRBJ1-1, with a weak D call TRBD1 (5 bases). The V gene's germline CDR1 is SGHVS and CDR2 FQNEAQ. V lost 3 bases to trimming and J lost 1 base, with 15 bases between them. The CDR3 consists of 16 residues. The whole variable domain, remainder taken from reference TRBV7-8 and TRBJ1-1, is GAGVSQSPRYKVAKRGQDVALRCDPISGHVSLFWYQQALGQGPEFLTYFQNEAQLDKSGLPSDRFFAERPEGSVSTLKIQRTQQEDSAVYLCASSFSGGVRNTEAFFGQGTRLTVV.

In its sample, this clone was seen once. The CDR3 spells CASSSDRTGGDQPQHF. DNA of the CDR3: TGTGCCAGCAGCTCGGATCGGACAGGGGGTGATCAGCCCCAGCATTTT. This chain joins TRBV7-9 and TRBJ1-5; the match to TRBD1 covers 10 bases. The CDR3 has 16 residues. The V and J ends lost 4 bases and 5 bases, in that order; junction bases with no gene match: 8. Germline CDR1 is SEHNR and CDR2 is FQNEAQ (reference sequence).

The CDR3 region is CASSFSGTGYTF. For the CDR3, the DNA is TGCGCCAGCAGCTTCTCCGGGACCGGCTACACCTTC. The rearrangement links TRBV5-1 to TRBJ1-2, with TRBD1 as a possible D gene (5 bases). This CDR3 has 12 amino acids. CDR1 is SGHRS, CDR2 YFSETQ, per germline. V was shortened by 2 bases and J by 8 bases, with 10 bases between the two germline ends.

V usage is TRBV19 and J usage is TRBJ1-1; unclear D gene. CDR1 LNHDA and CDR2 SQIVND come from the germline V gene (reference sequence). The V and J ends lost 1 base and 5 bases respectively, with 11 bases between them. This CDR3 is built from 14 residues. The CDR3 nucleotides read TGTGCCAGTAGTATAGGGACCTTCCGAACTGAAGCTTTCTTT. It yields the protein CASSIGTFRTEAFF.

This clone was seen once. The gene calls are TRBV7-6 and TRBJ2-2, with 7 nucleotides matching TRBD2. Trimming cost V 3 bases and J 6 bases; bases outside gene matches: 1. Germline CDR1 reads SGHVS; CDR2 reads FNYEAQ. The CDR3 sequence is 13 residues long. CDR3 bases: TGTGCCAGCAGCTTTCGGGGGGCCGGGGAGCTGTTTTTT. Amino acid sequence: CASSFRGAGELFF.

The rearrangement joins TRBV11-2 to TRBJ2-5; TRBD2 might be the D (5 bases). With 0 bases removed from V and 9 bases from J, the gap between germline ends came to 11 bases. Per the germline V gene, CDR1 is SGHAT and CDR2 is FQNNGV. CDR3 size: 13 residues. The CDR3 bases are TGTGCCAGCAGCTTAGATCAGGCCGGGGCCCAGTACTTC. Protein product: CASSLDQAGAQYF. Based on the CDR3 plus reference TRBV11-2 and TRBJ2-5, the full variable domain is EAGVAQSPRYKIIEKRQSVAFWCNPISGHATLYWYQQILGQGPKLLIQFQNNGVVDDSQLPKDRFSAERLKGVDSTLKIQPAKLEDSAVYLCASSLDQAGAQYFGPGTRLLVL.

V gene TRBV6-1 combines with J gene TRBJ1-1; 10 bases are shared with TRBD1. Germline loops: CDR1 MNHNS, CDR2 SASEGT. V shed 3 bases and J 0 bases; nucleotides not matched to a gene: 4. The CDR3 has 16 residues. In nucleotides, the CDR3 is TGTGCCAGCAGTGAGGGGACAGGGGTGATGAACACTGAAGCTTTCTTT. Translation gives CASSEGTGVMNTEAFF.

This chain links TRBV4-1 with TRBJ1-1; tentatively, D is TRBD1 (6 bases). The V gene's germline CDR1 is MGHRA and CDR2 YSYEKL. V was clipped by 5 bases and J by 8 bases, with 12 bases between them. The CDR3 has 12 amino acids. CDR3 coding DNA: TGCGCCAGCAGCTCCCCAGGGGAGGAAGCTTTCTTT. As protein: CASSSPGEEAFF.

The chain has TRBV5-4 and TRBJ2-1; D remains ambiguous. Germline values: CDR1 SGHNT, CDR2 YYREEE (reference sequence). The length of the CDR3 is 14 residues. Trimming took 0 bases from V and 7 from J, leaving 11 bases between them. This CDR3 is CASSLGARYNEQFF. The CDR3 DNA sequence: TGTGCCAGCAGCTTGGGGGCCAGATATAATGAGCAGTTCTTC.

The rearrangement uses TRBV18 and TRBJ1-5; the match to TRBD1 covers 10 bases. The J segment lost 3 bases and the V segment lost 4 bases, leaving 0 bases of the junction unmatched. The CDR3 sequence is 14 residues long. Looked up from germline, CDR1 is KGHSH and CDR2 is LQKENI. The CDR3 spells CASSRQGANQPQHF. The CDR3 DNA is TGTGCCAGCTCACGACAGGGGGCCAATCAGCCCCAGCATTTT. The full variable domain, its missing parts supplied by reference TRBV18 and TRBJ1-5, is NAGVMQNPRHLVRRRGQEARLRCSPMKGHSHVYWYRQLPEEGLKFMVYLQKENIIDESGMPKERFSAEFPKEGPSILRIQQVVRGDSAAYFCASSRQGANQPQHFGDGTRLSIL.

The chain employs TRBV7-9 and TRBJ1-2; 7 positions agree with TRBD1. CDR3 length: 15 amino acids. The J segment lost 2 bases and the V segment lost 6 bases, leaving 9 bases of the junction unmatched. The germline V gene has CDR1 SEHNR and CDR2 FQNEAQ (reference sequence). The CDR3: CASSRGTVGNYGYTF. The CDR3 bases are TGTGCCAGCAGTAGGGGGACAGTCGGAAACTATGGCTACACCTTC.